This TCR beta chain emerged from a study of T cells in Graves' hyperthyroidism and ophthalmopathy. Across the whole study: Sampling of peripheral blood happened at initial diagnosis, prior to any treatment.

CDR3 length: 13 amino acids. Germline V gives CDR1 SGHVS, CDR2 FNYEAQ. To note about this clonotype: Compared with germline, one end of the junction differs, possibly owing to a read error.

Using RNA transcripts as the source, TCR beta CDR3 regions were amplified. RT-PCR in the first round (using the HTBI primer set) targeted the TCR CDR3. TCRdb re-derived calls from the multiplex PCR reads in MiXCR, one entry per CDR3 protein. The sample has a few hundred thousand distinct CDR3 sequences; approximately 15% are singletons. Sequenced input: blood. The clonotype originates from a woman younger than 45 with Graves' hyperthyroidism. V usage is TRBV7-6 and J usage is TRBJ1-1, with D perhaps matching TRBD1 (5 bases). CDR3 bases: TGTGCCAGCAGCTTAGGATTAGGACATTCAGCTTCCTTT. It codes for CASSLGLGHSASF.